The clone carrying this T cell receptor (beta chain) showed up just a few times. The antigen is undetermined. Molecular barcoding with unique molecular identifiers was used for the TCRbeta library. TCRdb independently ran MiXCR on the PCR reads; one entry per CDR3 protein. Here the sample spans hundreds of thousands of distinct CDR3 sequences, about 24% being singletons. This entry belongs to a study of T-cell reconstitution after alpha-beta-depleted transplantation in children. Notes on the study in general: In patients about two months after transplant, alpha-beta T cells reportedly arose from several hundred expanded graft clones. Counts and diversity of T cells one year after transplant came mostly from newly produced T cells.

The specimen was PBMCs, mostly from graft donor cells, collected 360 days after TCRalphabeta/CD19-depleted stem cell transplant. The TCR was taken from a female patient aged 2-9 years who had a stem cell transplant for congenital amegakaryocytic thrombocytopenia, so the T cells may come from the graft donor.

DNA for the CDR3: TGTGCCAGCAGCCAAGGCCCGACAGGGCTAAATCAGCCCCAGCATTTT. It is translated as CASSQGPTGLNQPQHF. The rearrangement links TRBV4-2 to TRBJ1-5; 7 bases are shared with TRBD1. V gave up 1 base and J gave up 4 bases; unmatched junction bases: 7. Germline V lookup: CDR1 LGHNA, CDR2 YNFKEQ. The length of the CDR3 is 16 residues.